The 20 T cell receptor beta chains presented below share a single source sample, sequenced in a study of blood T cell repertoires in COVID-19. Produced via immunoSEQ multiplex PCR; TCRdb's table is partial and in-frame only. The table has about 170,000 clones, approximately 90% seen once. Input material: peripheral blood. All receptors derive from a man aged 25 to 45 with COVID-19, enrolled during active disease.

This chain uses TRBV19 with TRBJ2-2, with a tentative D call TRBD2 (6 bases). Trimming removed 6 bases from V and 0 bases from J, with 11 bases in between. Germline CDR1 is LNHDA and CDR2 is SQIVND (reference sequence). This CDR3 comprises 15 residues. CDR3 DNA sequence: TGTGCCAGTAGGATGGAGGGGCCGAACACCGGGGAGCTGTTTTTT. This codes for CASRMEGPNTGELFF.

This clone was seen only a few times. The V call is TRBV30, the J call TRBJ2-7, with D perhaps matching TRBD2 (6 bases). V dropped 2 bases and J dropped 3 bases, with 11 bases sitting between them. The CDR3 length is 13 residues. CDR1 and CDR2 from the germline V gene are GTSNPN and SVGIG (reference sequence). CDR3 amino acids: CAWSNGGLYEQYF. The CDR3 nucleotides read TGTGCCTGGAGTAATGGGGGACTCTACGAGCAGTACTTC.

V is TRBV15 and J is TRBJ2-1; 10 bases agree with TRBD2. V was clipped by 0 bases and J by 9 bases; unmatched bases: 8. The germline gives CDR1 LNHNV, CDR2 YYDKDF (reference sequence). This CDR3 comprises 16 residues. The CDR3 sequence is CATSREYRLAGAEQFF. CDR3 in DNA: TGTGCCACCAGCAGAGAATATAGGCTAGCGGGAGCTGAGCAGTTCTTC.

The chain carries TRBV7-2 and TRBJ2-7, with 11 bases lining up with TRBD2. The CDR3 extends over 15 amino acids. The germline gives CDR1 SGHTA, CDR2 FQGNSA. The trim removed 5 bases at V and 1 base at J, leaving 4 bases unmatched. The CDR3 nucleotides are TGTGCCAGCAGCACCGGGACTAGCGGATCCTACGAGCAGTACTTC. This sequence encodes CASSTGTSGSYEQYF.

The chain employs TRBV28 and TRBJ1-2; possible D gene TRBD1, 6 bases. V was cut by 5 bases and J by 6 bases, with 19 bases left in between. The CDR3 totals 15 residues. Germline V CDR1 and CDR2: MDHEN, SYDVKM. CDR3 in DNA: TGTGCCAGCAGTCCCCCAGGACAGCGTACGGATGGCTACACCTTC. Translating it yields CASSPPGQRTDGYTF.

A note on this clone: The DNA is omitted, as the CDR3 cannot be located on it reliably, and the CDR3 follows TCRdb's listing. The rearrangement uses TRBV19 and TRBJ2-7; the tabulated D call, TRBD1, remains unverified against the DNA. Per germline, CDR1 LNHDA and CDR2 SQIVND (reference sequence). The CDR3 has 16 amino acids, counting both end residues. The CDR3 is CASSIEVDTPFFWQYF.

The genes are TRBV13 and TRBJ1-1; tentatively, D is TRBD1 (5 bases). The germline V and J ends were trimmed by 1 base and 0 bases, with 9 bases remaining between them. The germline V gene encodes CDR1 PRHDT and CDR2 FYEKMQ (reference sequence). The CDR3 sequence is 15 residues long. CDR3: CASSLVAGMNTEAFF. In DNA, the CDR3 is TGTGCCAGCAGCTTAGTGGCAGGGATGAACACTGAAGCTTTCTTT.

The chain recombines TRBV5-6 with TRBJ1-2; no clear D. CDR3 length: 14 residues. Trimming took 0 bases from V and 3 from J, leaving 9 bases between them. Germline values: CDR1 SGHDT, CDR2 YYEEEE. For the CDR3, the DNA is TGTGCCAGCAGCTTGGCTGGGCTGGACTATGGCTACACCTTC. It codes for CASSLAGLDYGYTF.

The rearrangement joins TRBV19 to TRBJ2-1; TRBD2 aligns across 8 bases. CDR1 and CDR2 from the germline V gene are LNHDA and SQIVND (reference sequence). The CDR3 runs 16 residues. V was clipped by 2 bases and J by 9 bases; unmatched bases: 12. CDR3 loop: CASSIISGSFYGEQFF. The DNA of the CDR3 is TGTGCCAGTAGTATAATCAGCGGGAGCTTTTACGGTGAGCAGTTCTTC.

A word on this clone: An end of the junction differs from the germline gene, which may be a read error. Distinct nucleotide sequences in the sample also encode this CDR3. In nucleotides, the CDR3 is TGTGCCAGCAGCCTAACCGGGACAGGGACCTACGAGCAGTACTTC. Residues: CASSLTGTGTYEQYF. The chain combines TRBV7-3 with TRBJ2-7; 9 bases map to TRBD1. CDR3 length equals 15 residues. CDR1 is SGHTA and CDR2 is FQGTGA in the germline V gene.

The chain recombines TRBV18 with TRBJ2-1; D is undetermined. Deletions cut 3 bases from V and 1 base from J, with 10 bases between. The CDR3 extends over 15 amino acids. Germline-derived CDR1 and CDR2 are KGHSH and LQKENI. The CDR3 bases are TGTGCCAGCTCACCCGTAATAGAGTCCTACAATGAGCAGTTCTTC. Amino acids: CASSPVIESYNEQFF.

The chain is built from TRBV12-3 or TRBV12-4 and TRBJ2-1; no definite D call. V was clipped by 7 bases and J by 8 bases, with 9 bases between them. The CDR3 covers 11 residues. CDR3 nucleotide sequence: TGTGCCAGCACCCTTTCGGATGAGCAGTTCTTC. Amino acids: CASTLSDEQFF.

V is TRBV5-1 and J is TRBJ2-2, with TRBD1 identical over 9 bases. This CDR3 comprises 16 residues. The germline gives CDR1 SGHRS, CDR2 YFSETQ. J gave up 6 bases and V 0 bases, and 6 bases lay outside the gene matches. CDR3 region: CASSLALTGGSGELFF. CDR3 DNA sequence: TGCGCCAGCAGCTTGGCCTTAACAGGGGGCTCCGGGGAGCTGTTTTTT.

The chain joins TRBV27 to TRBJ1-1, with TRBD1 matching over 9 bases. The CDR3 is made up of 13 amino acids. Germline CDR1 and CDR2: MNHEY and SMNVEV (reference sequence). The V and J ends lost 6 bases and 7 bases, in that order; junction bases with no gene match: 6. CDR3 DNA sequence: TGTGCCAGCAGCCACCGGACAGGGGATGAAGCTTTCTTT. This encodes CASSHRTGDEAFF.

This clone was observed a handful of times. The rearrangement uses TRBV30 and TRBJ2-1, with TRBD2 as a possible D gene (5 bases). CDR3 length equals 17 residues. V lost 0 bases to trimming and J lost 4 bases, with 19 bases between them. Germline lookup yields CDR1 GTSNPN and CDR2 SVGIG (reference sequence). CDR3 loop: CAWSVWGTRASYNEQFF. The CDR3 coding sequence is TGTGCCTGGAGTGTATGGGGTACTAGGGCATCATACAATGAGCAGTTCTTC.

The chain joins TRBV19 to TRBJ2-7, with D perhaps matching TRBD1 (6 bases). V lost 4 bases, J lost 3 bases, and 10 bases lay in between. The CDR3 covers 13 residues. Germline V gene data show CDR1 as LNHDA and CDR2 as SQIVND (reference sequence). The CDR3 nucleotides read TGTGCCAGTAGTACTGGACAGAGCTACGAGCAGTACTTC. This sequence encodes CASSTGQSYEQYF.

V gene TRBV2 combines with J gene TRBJ2-5, with D uncertain. Germline V gives CDR1 SNHLY, CDR2 FYNNEI. V lost 1 base and J lost 2, with 11 bases in between. There are 15 residues in the CDR3. The CDR3 DNA follows: TGTGCCAGCAGTGAAGGCAGATGGGCTCAAGAGACCCAGTACTTC. Protein product: CASSEGRWAQETQYF.

This clone was counted only a few times. The chain recombines TRBV7-8 with TRBJ2-7; D possibly corresponds to TRBD2 (5 bases). This CDR3 has 17 residues. Looked up from germline, CDR1 is SGHVS and CDR2 is FQNEAQ. With 1 base removed from V and 3 bases from J, the gap between germline ends came to 19 bases. The CDR3 spells CASSLVIEGPIYYEQYF. The CDR3 DNA is TGTGCCAGCAGCTTAGTCATTGAGGGTCCCATTTACTACGAGCAGTACTTC. Looking up the rest from reference TRBV7-8 and TRBJ2-7 gives the full variable domain: GAGVSQSPRYKVAKRGQDVALRCDPISGHVSLFWYQQALGQGPEFLTYFQNEAQLDKSGLPSDRFFAERPEGSVSTLKIQRTQQEDSAVYLCASSLVIEGPIYYEQYFGPGTRLTVT.

This chain joins TRBV7-9 and TRBJ2-6; D uncertain. The CDR3 runs 18 residues. In germline, CDR1 is SEHNR, CDR2 FQNEAQ (reference sequence). V was clipped by 5 bases and J by 0 bases, with 17 bases between them. CDR3 coding DNA: TGTGCCAGCAGCCCAACACCACGATCCCCCTCTGGGGCCAACGTCCTGACTTTC. As protein: CASSPTPRSPSGANVLTF.

V and J are TRBV15 and TRBJ2-1; maybe TRBD2 (5 bases). V lost 1 base and J lost 4, with 14 bases in between. The length of the CDR3 is 16 residues. The germline V gene encodes CDR1 LNHNV and CDR2 YYDKDF (reference sequence). The CDR3: CATSRVEVGVYNEQFF. The DNA of the CDR3 is TGTGCCACCAGCAGAGTCGAGGTCGGGGTATACAATGAGCAGTTCTTC.